This T cell receptor beta chain emerged from a study of T cells in Graves' hyperthyroidism and ophthalmopathy. Researchers took RNA transcripts and amplified the TCR beta CDR3 regions from them. An initial round of RT-PCR targeting the TCR CDR3 relied on the HTBI primer set. One entry per CDR3 protein results from TCRdb running MiXCR on the multiplex PCR reads. The repertoire includes 480,000 or so distinct CDR3 sequences, about 46% of them detected once, and roughly 45% sits in the top ten. V was cut by 0 bases and J by 7 bases, with 18 bases left in between. The germline V gene encodes CDR1 SQVTM and CDR2 ANQGSEA. This CDR3 spans 15 amino acids.

The clonotype originates from an adult woman with Graves' disease, either hyperthyroidism or ophthalmopathy (not recorded which). Sequencing input: peripheral blood or thyroid tissue (not recorded which). The chain has TRBV29-1 and TRBJ1-2; tentatively, D is TRBD1 (5 bases). The CDR3 here is CSVEDRGPWATGYTF. The CDR3 DNA reads TGCAGCGTTGAAGATCGGGGCCCGTGGGCCACTGGCTACACCTTC.